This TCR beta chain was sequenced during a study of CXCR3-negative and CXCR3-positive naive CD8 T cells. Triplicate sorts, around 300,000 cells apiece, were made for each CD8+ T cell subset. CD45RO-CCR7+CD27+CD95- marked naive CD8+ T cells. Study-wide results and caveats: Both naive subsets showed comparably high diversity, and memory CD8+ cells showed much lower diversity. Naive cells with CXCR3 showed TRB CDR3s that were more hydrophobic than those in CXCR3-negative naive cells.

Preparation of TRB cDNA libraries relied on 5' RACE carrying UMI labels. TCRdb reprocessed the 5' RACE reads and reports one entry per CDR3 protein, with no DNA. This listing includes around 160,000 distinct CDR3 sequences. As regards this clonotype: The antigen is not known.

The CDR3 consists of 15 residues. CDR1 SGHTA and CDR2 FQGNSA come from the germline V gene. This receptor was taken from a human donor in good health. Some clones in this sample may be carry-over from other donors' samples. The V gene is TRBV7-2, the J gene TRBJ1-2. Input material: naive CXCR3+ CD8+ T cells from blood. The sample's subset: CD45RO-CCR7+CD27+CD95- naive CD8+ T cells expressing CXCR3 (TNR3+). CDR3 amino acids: CASSLALRGSAGYTF.